This T cell receptor beta chain was recovered during a study of Graves' ophthalmopathy and Graves' hyperthyroidism listed by TCRdb under 2018. Study-wide context: Stable hyperthyroidism was defined as no progression to ophthalmopathy within 18 months of follow-up. The study used signatures of the TCR beta repertoire to tell Graves' ophthalmopathy apart from Graves' hyperthyroidism and to predict which patients would progress to ophthalmopathy. In total, some 140 blood samples were TCR-sequenced: around 42 ophthalmopathy, some 75 hyperthyroidism and approximately 17 hyperthyroidism-to-ophthalmopathy patients. A discovery set of 90 to 100 patients (43 ophthalmopathy, about 59 stable hyperthyroidism) was enrolled to explore V-J signatures distinguishing ophthalmopathy from hyperthyroidism. The independent validation cohort included under 20 hyperthyroidism patients plus 17 patients who later progressed from hyperthyroidism to ophthalmopathy. T-cell repertoires of thyroid tissue and blood were compared in several hyperthyroidism patients. After sampling, hyperthyroidism patients received methimazole starting at 30 mg daily, and ophthalmopathy patients received high-dose intravenous methylprednisolone.

The hyperthyroidism patients were 18 to 65 years old and newly diagnosed, with a disease duration of less than 2 months. Patients with other autoimmune diseases, uncontrolled infections, pregnancy or lactation were excluded from the study. Clinical symptoms, serum thyroxine, TRAb, thyroid ultrasound and orbital computed tomography formed the basis of the diagnosis. Total RNA was extracted with Trizol reagent and quality-checked on an Agilent 2100 Bioanalyzer. The germline V gene gives CDR1 as SGHTA and CDR2 as FQGNSA. Between the V and J ends, shortened by 6 bases and 6 bases respectively, the junction contains 17 bases. The CDR3 covers 15 residues, taking in both the cysteine and the phenylalanine. The DNA shown is the 45-base CDR3, in frame from base 1. Results and caveats for the whole study, not just this receptor: Most of the expanded thyroid clonotypes with a frequency above 0.001 were also detected in blood, and it was suggested that the thyroid immune response may be reflected by blood repertoires. Sample size was not statistically predetermined, and group allocation was not concealed from the investigators. The 13-signature model separated ophthalmopathy from stable hyperthyroidism with approximately 85% sensitivity and roughly 84% specificity in cross-validation, and 80%/75% in the test set. In validation, the model predicted ophthalmopathy progression with over 60% sensitivity and approximately 78% specificity; more than ten predicted patients were CT-confirmed with GO in a median of roughly 6.8 months.

TCR beta CDR3 regions were amplified from RNA transcripts for repertoire sequencing. The first round of RT-PCR was done with HTBI primers and the Qiagen OneStep RT-PCR kit, and was followed by a second round of multiplex PCR, then size selection and purification. The libraries underwent paired-end sequencing with 100 bp reads on an Illumina HiSeq2000. On the authors' methods: SOAPnuke was used for read processing, and reads with adapters, uncalled bases, a mean Phred below 15, or no exact constant-primer or identifier match were discarded. COPE v1.2.5 was used to merge high-quality paired reads. Clonotypes were defined as unique nucleotide sequences and were aligned to IMGT TRB V, D and J references using MiTCR v1.1. The analysis was limited to V-J combinations with a frequency above 0.0001, which together covered 98% to 99.2% of repertoires. For each V-J combination, a TCR clonal expansion and chaos score was defined as the ratio of F50 clonal expansion to chaos observed in the TCRdist matrix. Features were reduced by Welch's t-statistics and random forest to around 13 V-J combinations, which fed a naive Bayes classifier. The similarity between thyroid and blood repertoires was quantified using the Morisita-Horn index. TCRdb trimmed the raw reads at Q25, called clones with MiXCR and kept productive beta chains. CDR3 protein duplicates are merged, each entry listing the most common genes and DNA. TCRdb, not the original authors, processed these V and J calls. The sample includes 900,000 to 1,200,000 distinct CDR3 sequences, with about 36% observed a single time. The ten most abundant clones make up approximately 10% of the sample.

This clonotype was counted many times. What this receptor recognizes is not known. Base qualities are not provided; no much larger clone lies one nucleotide away. The clonotype was recovered from an adult man with Graves' hyperthyroidism. The chain uses TRBV7-2 and TRBJ1-4; confidence is insufficient to name the D gene. Sequencing input: peripheral blood or thyroid tissue (not recorded which). The nucleotide sequence reads as follows: TGTGCCAGCAGTTACGACCGATTCTCCCATGAAAAACTGTTTTTT. The resulting protein is CASSYDRFSHEKLFF.